This note documents a single T cell receptor beta chain sequence. This sample was included in a study of spatial heterogeneity in lung cancer. Trimming pared 3 bases from V and 6 bases from J, leaving 12 bases between. This CDR3 is 15 amino acids long. Germline CDR1 and CDR2: KGHSH and LQKENI. Time point indicated: sample taken at primary tumor resection. Unsorted whole RNA from tumor, nontumor lung or frozen PBMC underwent sequencing. There were 65 or so donors, all of them untreated patients with early-stage non-small cell lung cancer. TCRdb re-derived calls from the 5' RACE reads in MiXCR, one entry per CDR3 protein. Seen here are around 41,000 distinct CDR3 sequences, approximately 7% observed once, and the top ten hold roughly 45%.

The sequenced sample was PBMCs, obtained at surgery. This receptor was identified in a female donor with early-stage non-small cell lung cancer. V and J are TRBV18 and TRBJ1-6; D may be TRBD1 (5 bases). The CDR3, as DNA: TGTGCCAGCTCACCCTCCGGGGCGCTTAATTCACCCCTCCACTTT. Translating gives CASSPSGALNSPLHF.